These 23 T cell receptor beta chains were all obtained from the same sample, sequenced in a study of blood T cell repertoires in COVID-19. TCRdb's table, derived via immunoSEQ multiplex PCR, lists solely in-frame clones and lacks some. The repertoire consists of about 110,000 clones, with about two thirds occurring once and the leading ten covering 0.75% to 0.9%. Sequenced material: peripheral blood. The receptors originated from a human donor with acute or convalescent COVID-19. The donor label of this sample is uncertain.

A single count supports this clone. V and J are TRBV2 and TRBJ1-2, with 7 bases that match TRBD1. Losses at the gene ends were 11 bases for V and 4 bases for J; bases not matched to a gene: 10. Germline V gene data show CDR1 as SNHLY and CDR2 as FYNNEI. The CDR3 sequence is 13 residues long. The CDR3 DNA sequence: TGTGCCCGAGACAGGGTATCCCTCTATGGCTACACCTTC. It encodes CARDRVSLYGYTF.

The V gene is TRBV5-1, the J gene TRBJ2-1; weak D call: TRBD2 (5 bases). V shed 2 bases and J shed 6 bases, with 6 bases lying between them. Germline V gene data show CDR1 as SGHRS and CDR2 as YFSETQ. The CDR3 totals 12 residues. This chain's CDR3 is CASSLGLNEQFF. CDR3 nucleotides: TGCGCCAGCAGCTTAGGACTCAATGAGCAGTTCTTC.

This chain uses TRBV10-3 with TRBJ1-5, with 7 bases fitting TRBD1. From germline, CDR1 is ENHRY and CDR2 SYGVKD. This CDR3 is 13 amino acids long. Trimming took 8 bases from V and 5 from J; bases not matched to a gene: 6. The CDR3 protein is CAIARQGDQPQHF. The DNA for the CDR3 is TGTGCCATCGCCCGACAGGGCGATCAGCCCCAGCATTTT.

The genes are TRBV18 and TRBJ1-4; tentatively, D is TRBD1 (6 bases). CDR1 is KGHSH and CDR2 is LQKENI in the germline V gene. The germline V and J ends were trimmed by 6 bases and 3 bases, with 11 bases remaining between them. The CDR3 has 14 residues. The CDR3 DNA sequence: TGTGCCAGCTCTCACAGGGAAGCTAATGAAAAACTGTTTTTT. Protein: CASSHREANEKLFF.

Here the CDR3 DNA reads TGTGCCAGCGCCCGCGGGACGGAGGGAAATACGCAGTATTTT. It is translated as CASARGTEGNTQYF. The chain has TRBV9 and TRBJ2-3; weak D call: TRBD2 (6 bases). V lost 7 bases to trimming and J lost 7 bases, with 19 bases between them. CDR1 is SGDLS and CDR2 is YYNGEE in the germline V gene. This CDR3 contains 14 residues.

This clone has just a few counts. V is TRBV4-2 and J is TRBJ2-1, with 9 bases aligning to TRBD1. The trim removed 5 bases at V and 6 bases at J, leaving 8 bases unmatched. The germline V gene encodes CDR1 LGHNA and CDR2 YNFKEQ. The CDR3 consists of 15 residues. CDR3 loop: CASSYRTGASNEQFF. The CDR3 nucleotides read TGTGCCAGCAGCTACCGGACAGGGGCATCCAATGAGCAGTTCTTC.

The V call is TRBV6-1, the J call TRBJ1-1; no definite D call. Trimming removed 3 bases at V and 0 bases at J, with 5 bases between. The germline CDR1 and CDR2 sequences are MNHNS and SASEGT. The CDR3 is made up of 13 amino acids. In DNA form, the CDR3 reads TGTGCCAGCAGTGACCTAATGAACACTGAAGCTTTCTTT. Translated, it gives CASSDLMNTEAFF.

The chain carries TRBV9 and TRBJ1-1; D call uncertain. Trimming took off 0 bases at V and 0 bases at J, with 9 bases between the two ends. The CDR3 consists of 15 residues. Germline values: CDR1 SGDLS, CDR2 YYNGEE. The CDR3, as DNA: TGTGCCAGCAGCGTAGCCGCAAGCATGAACACTGAAGCTTTCTTT. This translates into CASSVAASMNTEAFF.

This clone was seen a few times. The CDR3 region has the DNA TGTGCCAGCAGAGTGGACAGTATTAGGGATCAGCCCCAGCATTTT. Translation: CASRVDSIRDQPQHF. This chain joins TRBV2 and TRBJ1-5, with a possible D match to TRBD1 (6 bases). Germline V lookup: CDR1 SNHLY, CDR2 FYNNEI. Trimming cost V 6 bases and J 5 bases, with 17 bases left between them. The CDR3 spans 15 residues.

This clone has ten or more counts. The chain joins TRBV6-1 to TRBJ2-5, with D tentatively TRBD1 (5 bases). This CDR3 contains 13 residues. Germline CDR1 and CDR2: MNHNS and SASEGT. Between the trimmed V and J ends, which lost 1 base and 5 bases, there was a span of 8 bases. The CDR3, as DNA: TGTGCCAGCAGTGAAGGGGGCCCGGAGACCCAGTACTTC. Translation gives CASSEGGPETQYF.

With respect to this clone: The same CDR3 is also encoded by other DNA sequences in this sample. The CDR3 here is CASSLRTGNTGELFF. CDR3 nucleotides: TGCGCCAGCAGCCTACGGACAGGGAACACCGGGGAGCTGTTTTTT. The chain employs TRBV5-1 and TRBJ2-2; 7 bases agree with TRBD1. V gave up 4 bases and J gave up 1 base; unmatched junction bases: 4. The CDR3 extends over 15 amino acids. Germline CDR1 SGHRS, CDR2 YFSETQ.

The CDR3 DNA reads TGTGCCTGGAAGAAGTTCTTAGGAGTCCAAGAGACCCAGTACTTC. The encoded protein is CAWKKFLGVQETQYF. The rearrangement joins TRBV30 to TRBJ2-5; D remains ambiguous. Germline CDR1 and CDR2: GTSNPN and SVGIG (reference sequence). The CDR3 has 15 residues. The V end was cut by 4 bases, the J end by 1 base, with 16 bases between.

This clone has only one observation. This chain uses TRBV2 with TRBJ1-2; TRBD1 agrees at 8 bases. The CDR3 has 15 residues. CDR1 SNHLY and CDR2 FYNNEI come from the germline V gene. J lost 2 bases, V lost 6 bases, and 8 bases had no gene match. CDR3 amino acids: CASRTGTGPNYGYTF. The CDR3 DNA is TGTGCCAGCAGAACCGGGACAGGCCCGAACTATGGCTACACCTTC.

Many counts were recorded for this clone. This chain uses TRBV18 with TRBJ1-2; possibly TRBD1 for D (5 bases). V lost 0 bases to trimming and J lost 7 bases, with 9 bases between them. From germline, CDR1 is KGHSH and CDR2 LQKENI. This CDR3 has 13 amino acids. This CDR3 is CASSPPWGGGYTF. CDR3 nucleotides: TGTGCCAGCTCACCACCGTGGGGGGGTGGCTACACCTTC.

This clone was seen repeatedly, ten times or more. The V gene is TRBV2, the J gene TRBJ1-5; TRBD1 is a possible D gene (5 bases). This CDR3 is 14 amino acids long. Germline V gene sequence: CDR1 SNHLY, CDR2 FYNNEI. V was shortened by 6 bases and J by 1 base, with 10 bases between the two germline ends. For the CDR3, the DNA is TGTGCCAGCAGGGGGAAGGGGAGCAATCAGCCCCAGCATTTT. Its translation: CASRGKGSNQPQHF.

The V gene is TRBV5-5, the J gene TRBJ1-6, with TRBD1 matching 11 bases. The CDR3 has 15 amino acids. V was clipped by 1 base and J by 10 bases; unmatched bases: 4. Germline V lookup: CDR1 SGHKS, CDR2 YYEKEE (reference sequence). The CDR3 DNA follows: TGTGCCAGCAGCTTGCCTGGGACAGGGGGATCACCCCTCCACTTT. As protein: CASSLPGTGGSPLHF.

The rearrangement links TRBV28 to TRBJ1-1; 8 bases fit TRBD1. Germline V gene data show CDR1 as MDHEN and CDR2 as SYDVKM. CDR3 size: 15 residues. V gave up 5 bases and J gave up 4 bases; unmatched junction bases: 9. CDR3 bases: TGTGCCAGCAGTCCGACAGGGGAGGGGAGCACTGAAGCTTTCTTT. It translates to CASSPTGEGSTEAFF.

The chain couples TRBV2 to TRBJ2-5; 14 bases are shared with TRBD2. Germline V lookup: CDR1 SNHLY, CDR2 FYNNEI. This CDR3 is built from 13 residues. The J segment lost 9 bases and the V segment lost 8 bases, leaving 5 bases of the junction unmatched. The CDR3, as DNA: TGTGCCAGCGGCGGACTAGCGGGGGGAGCCCAGTACTTC. Translated: CASGGLAGGAQYF. The full variable domain, in which reference TRBV2 and TRBJ2-5 provide the parts outside the CDR3, is EPEVTQTPSHQVTQMGQEVILRCVPISNHLYFYWYRQILGQKVEFLVSFYNNEISEKSEIFDDQFSVERPDGSNFTLKIRSTKLEDSAMYFCASGGLAGGAQYFGPGTRLLVL.

V usage is TRBV11-2 and J usage is TRBJ2-3; 12 bases are a match to TRBD2. The germline CDR1 and CDR2 sequences are SGHAT and FQNNGV. The CDR3 has 16 residues. V gave up 2 bases and J gave up 4 bases; unmatched junction bases: 4. The CDR3 protein is CASSLTSGGPPDTQYF. The CDR3 coding sequence is TGTGCCAGCAGCTTAACTAGCGGGGGGCCGCCAGATACGCAGTATTTT.

In its sample, this clone was seen a few times. The gene calls are TRBV10-3 and TRBJ1-1; D is possibly TRBD1 (6 bases). The CDR3 covers 14 residues. The germline gives CDR1 ENHRY, CDR2 SYGVKD. V dropped 3 bases and J dropped 3 bases, with 11 bases sitting between them. The CDR3 DNA sequence: TGTGCCATCAGTGACAGGGGTCGGGACACTGAAGCTTTCTTT. It encodes CAISDRGRDTEAFF.

The chain uses TRBV14 and TRBJ2-7, with 9 bases lining up with TRBD1. The V and J ends lost 5 bases and 9 bases, in that order; junction bases with no gene match: 20. This CDR3 is built from 17 residues. Germline values: CDR1 SGHDN, CDR2 FVKESK. The CDR3 sequence is CASSLGQGSLGSRPQYF. The CDR3 nucleotides are TGTGCCAGCAGCTTAGGACAGGGGTCACTGGGGAGTAGACCGCAGTACTTC. Based on the CDR3 plus reference TRBV14 and TRBJ2-7, the full variable domain is EAGVTQFPSHSVIEKGQTVTLRCDPISGHDNLYWYRRVMGKEIKFLLHFVKESKQDESGMPNNRFLAERTGGTYSTLKVQPAELEDSGVYFCASSLGQGSLGSRPQYFGPGTRLTVT.

The V and J genes are TRBV3-1 (or the pseudogene TRBV3-2) and TRBJ2-7, with a possible D match to TRBD1 (5 bases). CDR1 and CDR2 from the germline V gene are LGHDT and YNNKEL (reference sequence). Trimming cost V 0 bases and J 6 bases, with 12 bases left between them. This CDR3 contains 14 residues. Here the CDR3 reads CASSQDISTGEQYV. The CDR3 nucleotides read TGTGCCAGCAGCCAAGATATTAGCACAGGCGAGCAGTACGTC.

Only a few counts were recorded for this clone. The chain couples TRBV19 to TRBJ1-5; the D is unclear. The CDR3 has 15 residues. Germline V gene data show CDR1 as LNHDA and CDR2 as SQIVND (reference sequence). Trimming shortened V by 4 bases and J by 1 base, and 11 bases separated the two germline ends. In DNA, the CDR3 is TGTGCCAGTAGTAAGGAGGGCCGGAGCAATCAGCCCCAGCATTTT. Translation: CASSKEGRSNQPQHF.